Presented here are 2 T cell receptor beta chains from one specimen sequenced in a study of T-cell memory formation after mild COVID-19. TCRdb re-called the 5' RACE reads with MiXCR, one entry per CDR3 protein. The sample carries hundreds of thousands of distinct CDR3 sequences, around a quarter recorded once. Sequencing was performed on PBMCs or a T cell subset sorted from them (not recorded which). Receptors originate from an adult woman who had mild COVID-19 (a few samples of this study predate the infection). Cell type and time point are not known.

This clonotype was seen a few times. The CDR3 is CASSLPAGTGGGYGYTF. CDR3 nucleotides: TGTGCCAGCAGTCTTCCCGCCGGGACAGGGGGCGGGTATGGCTACACCTTC. V and J are TRBV28 and TRBJ1-2, with 12 bases identical to TRBD1. CDR1 MDHEN and CDR2 SYDVKM come from the germline V gene. V shed 5 bases, J shed 5 bases, and the junction held 12 bases outside the gene matches. This CDR3 comprises 17 residues.

Written as DNA, the CDR3 is TGTGCCAGCAGCTTACCCCTGCGGGAGCTATACGAGCAGTACTTC. It yields the protein CASSLPLRELYEQYF. The chain uses TRBV7-2 and TRBJ2-7; 7 nucleotides align to TRBD2. The CDR3 is 15 residues long. The trim removed 2 bases at V and 4 bases at J, leaving 8 bases unmatched. Germline V gene lookup returns CDR1 SGHTA and CDR2 FQGNSA.